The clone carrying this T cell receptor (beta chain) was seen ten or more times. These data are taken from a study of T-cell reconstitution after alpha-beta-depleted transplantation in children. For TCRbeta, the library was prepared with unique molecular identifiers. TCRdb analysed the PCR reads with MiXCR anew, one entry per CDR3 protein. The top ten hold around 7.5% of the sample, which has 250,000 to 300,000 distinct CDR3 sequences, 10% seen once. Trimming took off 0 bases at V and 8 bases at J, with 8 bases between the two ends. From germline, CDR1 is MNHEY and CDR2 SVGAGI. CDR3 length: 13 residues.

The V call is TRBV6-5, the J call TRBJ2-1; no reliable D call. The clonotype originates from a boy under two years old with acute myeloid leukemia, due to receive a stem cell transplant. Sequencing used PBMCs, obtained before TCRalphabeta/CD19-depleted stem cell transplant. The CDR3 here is CASSYSGFHEQFF. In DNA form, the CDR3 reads TGTGCCAGCAGTTACTCGGGGTTCCATGAGCAGTTCTTC.